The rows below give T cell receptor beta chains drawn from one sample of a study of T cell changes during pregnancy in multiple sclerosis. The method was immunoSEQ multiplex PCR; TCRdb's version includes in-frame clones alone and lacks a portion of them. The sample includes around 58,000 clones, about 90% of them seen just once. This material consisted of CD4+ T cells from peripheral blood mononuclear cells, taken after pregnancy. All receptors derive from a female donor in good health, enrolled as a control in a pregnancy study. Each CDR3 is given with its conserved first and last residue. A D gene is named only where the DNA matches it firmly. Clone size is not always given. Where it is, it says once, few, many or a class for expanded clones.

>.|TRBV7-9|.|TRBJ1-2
CASSPPGVDDGYTF
TGTGCCAGCAGCCCCCCCGGGGTGGATGATGGCTACACCTTC
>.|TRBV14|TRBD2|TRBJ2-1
CASSQGNLAGGKQFF
TGTGCCAGCAGCCAAGGGAATCTAGCGGGGGGTAAGCAGTTCTTC
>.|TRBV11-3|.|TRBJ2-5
CASSLGVGGETQYF
TGTGCCAGCAGCTTGGGAGTGGGCGGTGAGACCCAGTACTTC
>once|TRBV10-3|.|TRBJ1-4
CAISEWAGEVGNEKLFF
TGTGCCATCAGTGAGTGGGCAGGGGAAGTTGGTAATGAAAAACTGTTTTTT
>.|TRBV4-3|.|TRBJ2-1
CASSQSFGFRVGEQFF
TGCGCCAGCAGCCAGAGTTTCGGGTTTCGGGTCGGTGAGCAGTTCTTC
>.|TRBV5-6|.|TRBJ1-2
CASSFLSRGQEAGYTF
TGTGCCAGCAGCTTTCTCTCCCGAGGGCAAGAAGCAGGCTACACCTTC
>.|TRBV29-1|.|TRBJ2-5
CSARKDSQETQYF
TGCAGCGCGCGAAAGGACAGCCAAGAGACCCAGTACTTC
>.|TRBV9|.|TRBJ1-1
CASSRFLEGRNTEAFF
TGTGCCAGCAGCCGTTTCTTGGAGGGACGGAACACTGAAGCTTTCTTT
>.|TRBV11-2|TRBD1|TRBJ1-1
CASSLVPRQGPEAFF
TGTGCCAGCAGCTTAGTTCCGCGACAGGGCCCCGAAGCTTTCTTT
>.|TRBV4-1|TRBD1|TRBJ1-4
CASSQEQGARGEKLFF
TGCGCCAGCAGCCAAGAACAGGGGGCCAGGGGTGAAAAACTGTTTTTT
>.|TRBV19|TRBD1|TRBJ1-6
CASSISGTGYNSPLHF
TGTGCCAGTAGTATATCCGGGACAGGGTATAATTCACCCCTCCACTTT
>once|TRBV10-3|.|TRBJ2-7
CAIKATRDSYEQYF
TGTGCCATCAAGGCGACACGGGACTCCTACGAGCAGTACTTC
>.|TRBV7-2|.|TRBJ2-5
CASSGGAGETQYF
TGTGCCAGCAGCGGGGGGGCCGGTGAGACCCAGTACTTC
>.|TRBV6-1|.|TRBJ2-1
CASSGKGGTRSNEQFF
TGTGCCAGCAGTGGGAAGGGGGGGACCCGTTCCAATGAGCAGTTCTTC
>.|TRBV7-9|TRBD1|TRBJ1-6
CASSLTGGSNSPLHF
TGTGCCAGCAGCTTAACAGGGGGGAGTAATTCACCCCTCCACTTT
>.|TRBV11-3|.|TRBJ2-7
CASSLLTPNYEQYF
TGTGCCAGCAGCTTACTCACTCCCAATTACGAGCAGTACTTC
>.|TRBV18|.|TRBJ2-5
CASSPYGVETQYF
TGTGCCAGCTCACCCTACGGGGTGGAGACCCAGTACTTC
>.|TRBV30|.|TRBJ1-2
CAWSVGGRNGYTF
TGTGCCTGGAGTGTGGGGGGGCGCAATGGCTACACCTTC
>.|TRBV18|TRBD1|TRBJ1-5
CASSPIGTGGILSNQPQHF
TGTGCCAGCTCACCAATCGGGACAGGGGGCATCTTAAGCAATCAGCCCCAGCATTTT
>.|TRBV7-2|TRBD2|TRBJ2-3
CATEARLAGTDTQYF
TGTGCCACCGAGGCAAGGCTAGCGGGGACAGATACGCAGTATTTT
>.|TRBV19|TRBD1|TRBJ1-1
CASSDRGQTEAFF
TGTGCCAGTAGCGACAGGGGGCAAACTGAAGCTTTCTTT
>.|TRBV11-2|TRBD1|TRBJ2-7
CASSSTGDLREQYF
TGTGCCAGCAGCTCGACAGGGGACCTTAGGGAGCAGTACTTC
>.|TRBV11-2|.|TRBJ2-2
CASSLTVSGGELFF
TGTGCCAGCAGCTTAACTGTGTCCGGCGGGGAGCTGTTTTTT
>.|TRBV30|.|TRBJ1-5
CAWRNPGEQPQHF
TGTGCCTGGAGGAACCCAGGGGAACAGCCCCAGCATTTT
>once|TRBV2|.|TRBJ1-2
CASRADIYGYTF
TGTGCCAGCAGGGCGGACATCTATGGCTACACCTTC
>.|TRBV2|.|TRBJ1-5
CASSNQAGNQPQHF
TGTGCCAGCAGCAATCAAGCAGGGAATCAGCCCCAGCATTTT
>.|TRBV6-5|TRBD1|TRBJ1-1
CATRQGESEAFF
TGTGCCACCCGACAGGGAGAGTCTGAAGCTTTCTTT
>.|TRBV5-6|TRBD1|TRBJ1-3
CASSPDPEGARNTIYF
TGTGCCAGCAGCCCCGACCCGGAGGGGGCTAGAAACACCATATATTTT
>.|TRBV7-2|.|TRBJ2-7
CASSLGPVRLTYEQYF
TGTGCCAGCAGCTTAGGGCCAGTTCGATTGACCTACGAGCAGTACTTC
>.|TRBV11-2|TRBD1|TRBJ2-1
CASSWGQGAYNEQFF
TGTGCCAGCAGCTGGGGACAGGGGGCATACAATGAGCAGTTCTTC
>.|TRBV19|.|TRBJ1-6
CASSSPAGRRNSPLHF
TGTGCCAGTAGTTCGCCCGCGGGGAGAAGGAATTCACCCCTCCACTTT
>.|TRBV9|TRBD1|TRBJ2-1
CASSTTGDYANEQFF
TGTGCCAGCAGCACCACAGGGGATTACGCGAATGAGCAGTTCTTC
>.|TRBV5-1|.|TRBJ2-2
CASQPGQQSTGELFF
TGCGCCAGTCAACCGGGACAACAGAGCACCGGGGAGCTGTTTTTT
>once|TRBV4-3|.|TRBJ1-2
CASSQDRVSGGYTF
TGCGCCAGCAGCCAAGATAGGGTTTCAGGGGGCTACACCTTC
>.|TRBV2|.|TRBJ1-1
CASSGQVITGAFF
TGTGCCAGCAGTGGACAGGTCATCACAGGGGCTTTCTTT
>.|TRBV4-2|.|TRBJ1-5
CASSQDHGVGQPQHF
TGTGCCAGCAGCCAAGATCACGGGGTTGGTCAGCCCCAGCATTTT
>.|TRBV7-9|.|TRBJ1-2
CASSLGRTYGYTF
TGTGCCAGCAGCTTAGGCAGAACCTATGGCTACACCTTC
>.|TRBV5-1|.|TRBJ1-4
CASTTMGGAATNEKLFF
TGCGCCAGCACAACGATGGGAGGGGCGGCAACTAATGAAAAACTGTTTTTT
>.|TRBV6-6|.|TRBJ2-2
CASSQRGEELFF
TGTGCCAGCAGCCAACGTGGAGAGGAGCTGTTTTTT
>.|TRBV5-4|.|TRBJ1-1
CASSTNGGDGAFF
TGTGCCAGCAGTACCAATGGTGGAGACGGGGCTTTCTTT
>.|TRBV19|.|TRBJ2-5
CASSRDQEETQYF
TGTGCCAGTTCCAGGGATCAGGAGGAGACCCAGTACTTC
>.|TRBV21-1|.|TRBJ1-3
CASSPQAPFSGNTIYF
TGTGCCAGCAGCCCACAGGCTCCCTTCTCTGGAAACACCATATATTTT
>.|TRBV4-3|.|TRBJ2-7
CASSPSRGGSTYEQYF
TGCGCCAGCAGCCCCAGTCGCGGGGGCTCTACCTACGAGCAGTACTTC
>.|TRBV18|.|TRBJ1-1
CASSPGDLNTEAFF
TGTGCCAGCTCACCCGGGGACTTGAACACTGAAGCTTTCTTT
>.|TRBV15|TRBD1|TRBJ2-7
CATSRDSSYEQYF
TGTGCCACCAGCCGGGACAGCTCCTACGAGCAGTACTTC
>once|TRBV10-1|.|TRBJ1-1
CASSESIPYRAPDTEAFF
TGCGCCAGCAGTGAGTCGATTCCTTACAGGGCCCCTGACACTGAAGCTTTCTTT
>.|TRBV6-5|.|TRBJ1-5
CASSYPDFSNQPQHF
TGTGCCAGCAGTTACCCCGACTTTAGCAATCAGCCCCAGCATTTT
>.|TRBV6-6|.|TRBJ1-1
CASTPRASTEAFF
TGTGCCAGCACCCCGAGGGCCAGCACTGAAGCTTTCTTT
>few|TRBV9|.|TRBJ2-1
CASSRYNEQFF
TGTGCCAGCAGCCGGTACAATGAGCAGTTCTTC
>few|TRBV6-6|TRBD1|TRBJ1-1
CASSSPGQFEAFF
TGTGCCAGCAGTTCGCCGGGACAGTTTGAAGCTTTCTTT
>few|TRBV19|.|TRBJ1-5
CASGSGQPVNQPQHF
TGTGCCAGTGGCTCTGGACAGCCCGTGAATCAGCCCCAGCATTTT
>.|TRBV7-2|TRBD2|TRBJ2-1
CASSLGGSGTPSYNEQFF
TGTGCCAGCAGCTTGGGGGGGAGCGGGACCCCCTCCTACAATGAGCAGTTCTTC
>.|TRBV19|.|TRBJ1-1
CASTRIGGGHTEAFF
TGTGCCAGTACCCGGATAGGAGGAGGGCACACTGAAGCTTTCTTT